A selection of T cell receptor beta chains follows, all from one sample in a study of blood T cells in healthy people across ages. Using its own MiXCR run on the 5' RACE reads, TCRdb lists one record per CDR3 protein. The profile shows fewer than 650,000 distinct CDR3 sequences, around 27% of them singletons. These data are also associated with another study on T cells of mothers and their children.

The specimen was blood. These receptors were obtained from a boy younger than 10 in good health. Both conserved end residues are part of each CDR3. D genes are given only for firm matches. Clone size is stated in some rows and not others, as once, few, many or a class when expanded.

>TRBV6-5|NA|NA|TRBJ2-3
CASSFSRTETGDTQYF
TGTGCCAGCAGTTTTAGTAGGACGGAGACTGGAGATACGCAGTATTTT
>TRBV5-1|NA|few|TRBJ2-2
CASSWPGGKAYTGELFF
TGCGCCAGCAGCTGGCCGGGCGGGAAGGCGTACACCGGGGAGCTGTTTTTT
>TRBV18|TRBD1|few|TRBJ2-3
CASSPRTGKGTDTQYF
TGTGCCAGCTCACCTCGGACAGGGAAAGGCACAGATACGCAGTATTTT
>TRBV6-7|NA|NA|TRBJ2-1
CASSYRPRASYNEQFF
TGTGCCAGCAGTTACCGACCCAGGGCGTCCTACAATGAGCAGTTCTTC
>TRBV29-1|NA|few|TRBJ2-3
CSVGARGADTQYF
TGCAGCGTTGGGGCTAGGGGGGCAGATACGCAGTATTTT
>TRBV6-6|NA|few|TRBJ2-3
CASSSGRGTDTQYF
TGCGCCAGCAGCTCCGGAAGGGGCACAGATACGCAGTATTTT
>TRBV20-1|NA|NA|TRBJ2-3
CSAPIGGSTRTQYF
TGCAGTGCCCCCATCGGGGGTTCGACACGTACGCAGTATTTT
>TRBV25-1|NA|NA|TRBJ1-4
CASSNERGNEKLFF
TGTGCCAGCAGCAACGAGAGGGGAAATGAAAAACTGTTTTTT
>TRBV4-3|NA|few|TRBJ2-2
CASSQDRDSNTGELFF
TGCGCCAGTAGCCAAGATCGGGATTCGAACACCGGGGAGCTGTTTTTT
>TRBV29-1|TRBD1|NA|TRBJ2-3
CSVEDWAGGVDTQYF
TGCAGCGTTGAAGACTGGGCAGGGGGAGTTGATACGCAGTATTTT
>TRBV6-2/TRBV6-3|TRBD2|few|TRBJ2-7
CASSSTSGRPLYEQYF
TGTGCCAGCAGTTCGACTAGCGGGAGGCCCTTATACGAGCAGTACTTC
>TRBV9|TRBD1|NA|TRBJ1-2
CASSVKDRGLYGYTF
TGTGCCAGCAGCGTAAAGGACAGGGGACTCTATGGCTACACCTTC
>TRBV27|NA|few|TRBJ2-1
CASSLDSTPGTGNEQFF
TGTGCCAGCAGTTTGGACTCAACCCCGGGGACTGGCAATGAGCAGTTCTTC
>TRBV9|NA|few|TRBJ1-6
CASSDAGNSPLHF
TGTGCCAGCAGCGACGCGGGGAATTCACCCCTCCACTTT
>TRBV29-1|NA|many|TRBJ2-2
CSVEDKRGELFF
TGCAGCGTTGAAGATAAGAGGGGGGAGCTGTTTTTT
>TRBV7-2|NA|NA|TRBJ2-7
CASSAQVGVFYEQYF
TGTGCCAGCAGCGCACAGGTCGGGGTTTTTTACGAGCAGTACTTC
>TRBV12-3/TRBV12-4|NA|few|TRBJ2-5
CASSQHRYQETQYF
TGTGCCAGCAGTCAACACAGGTATCAAGAGACCCAGTACTTC